The rows below give T cell receptor beta chains drawn from one sample of a study of shared clonotypes between healthy human individuals. Here immunoSEQ multiplex PCR was the method, and the copy in TCRdb shows in-frame clones only, minus some. The data hold under 2,000,000 clones, with just under 95% observed a single time. Material for sequencing was naive CD8+ T cells sorted from blood. The source is a man younger than 30 in good health. Both conserved end residues are part of each CDR3. Fields, in order: clone size, V gene, J gene, CDR3 protein. Clone size, where shown, is once, few, many, or a class for clones that have expanded.

abundance: NA; v_gene: TRBV7-9; j_gene: TRBJ2-1; CDR3aa: CASSLVAGDNEQFF
abundance: NA; v_gene: TRBV7-9; j_gene: TRBJ2-3; CDR3aa: CASSHPPGLADLSTDTQYF
abundance: few; v_gene: TRBV4-1; j_gene: TRBJ2-2; CDR3aa: CASSQTQAGELFF
abundance: NA; v_gene: TRBV9; j_gene: TRBJ2-3; CDR3aa: CASSAGDSRTTDTQYF
abundance: once; v_gene: TRBV4-2; j_gene: NA; CDR3aa: CASSQPGEQYF
abundance: NA; v_gene: TRBV28; j_gene: TRBJ1-2; CDR3aa: CASSRGSYGYTF
abundance: once; v_gene: TRBV4-3; j_gene: TRBJ2-3; CDR3aa: CASSQEFSLTDTQYF
abundance: NA; v_gene: TRBV19; j_gene: TRBJ2-7; CDR3aa: CASSPTSGAYEQYF
abundance: NA; v_gene: TRBV9; j_gene: TRBJ1-6; CDR3aa: CASSVGGQPLHF
abundance: NA; v_gene: TRBV27; j_gene: TRBJ1-1; CDR3aa: CASSLTGLWADAEAFF
abundance: NA; v_gene: TRBV15; j_gene: TRBJ1-1; CDR3aa: CATNEILGTEAFF
abundance: NA; v_gene: TRBV11-2; j_gene: TRBJ1-3; CDR3aa: CASSLLTGDNGNTIYF
abundance: NA; v_gene: TRBV5-4; j_gene: TRBJ2-7; CDR3aa: CASSIGTGGTYEQYF
abundance: NA; v_gene: TRBV7-2; j_gene: TRBJ2-7; CDR3aa: CASSLPADSYEQYF
abundance: NA; v_gene: TRBV21-1; j_gene: TRBJ2-7; CDR3aa: CASSKNLAGSYEQYF
abundance: once; v_gene: TRBV19; j_gene: TRBJ2-3; CDR3aa: CASSDAWADTQYF
abundance: once; v_gene: TRBV19; j_gene: TRBJ1-5; CDR3aa: CASNFYLGADFNQPQHF
abundance: NA; v_gene: TRBV9; j_gene: TRBJ2-1; CDR3aa: CASSAGLANEQFF
abundance: NA; v_gene: TRBV28; j_gene: TRBJ1-1; CDR3aa: CASSSESGTVEAFF
abundance: NA; v_gene: TRBV6-5; j_gene: TRBJ2-1; CDR3aa: CASSYPEGNEQFF
abundance: NA; v_gene: TRBV6-5; j_gene: TRBJ2-7; CDR3aa: CASSLAGYERYF
abundance: NA; v_gene: TRBV7-9; j_gene: TRBJ1-2; CDR3aa: CASSHLREGLNYGYTF
abundance: NA; v_gene: TRBV5-6; j_gene: TRBJ2-7; CDR3aa: CASSGGTGSYEQYF
abundance: once; v_gene: TRBV4-1; j_gene: TRBJ2-2; CDR3aa: CASSQVGTSGELFF
abundance: NA; v_gene: TRBV25-1; j_gene: TRBJ2-1; CDR3aa: CASSEYGNEQFF
abundance: NA; v_gene: TRBV19; j_gene: TRBJ1-1; CDR3aa: CASSIDRENTEAFF
abundance: NA; v_gene: TRBV9; j_gene: TRBJ1-4; CDR3aa: CASGGQGEEKLFF
abundance: NA; v_gene: TRBV16; j_gene: TRBJ2-3; CDR3aa: CASSNGDTQYF
abundance: NA; v_gene: TRBV6-1; j_gene: TRBJ2-7; CDR3aa: CASSGPKGGSYEQYF
abundance: NA; v_gene: TRBV4-1; j_gene: TRBJ2-7; CDR3aa: CASSQERTRLYEQYF
abundance: NA; v_gene: TRBV11-2; j_gene: TRBJ1-1; CDR3aa: CASSLDGRGTEAFF
abundance: once; v_gene: TRBV5-1; j_gene: TRBJ2-7; CDR3aa: CASSWTGFSYEQYF
abundance: NA; v_gene: TRBV4-1; j_gene: TRBJ2-1; CDR3aa: CASSQGGVGGSISEQFF
abundance: NA; v_gene: TRBV4-1; j_gene: TRBJ2-1; CDR3aa: CASSHLAAYNEQFF
abundance: NA; v_gene: TRBV9; j_gene: TRBJ1-6; CDR3aa: CASSVAPEYNSPLHF
abundance: NA; v_gene: TRBV4-3; j_gene: TRBJ2-1; CDR3aa: CASSQDRSPAYNEQFF
abundance: NA; v_gene: TRBV30; j_gene: TRBJ1-1; CDR3aa: CALEGDRGVPAFF
abundance: NA; v_gene: TRBV27; j_gene: TRBJ2-3; CDR3aa: CASSGVAGGSDTQYF
abundance: once; v_gene: TRBV6-6; j_gene: TRBJ2-7; CDR3aa: CASSYGVEQYF
abundance: NA; v_gene: TRBV25-1; j_gene: TRBJ1-1; CDR3aa: CASSGWENTEAFF
abundance: NA; v_gene: TRBV30; j_gene: TRBJ2-7; CDR3aa: CAWTPGGLGSYEQYF
abundance: NA; v_gene: TRBV2; j_gene: TRBJ2-3; CDR3aa: CASSDVQSTDTQYF
abundance: NA; v_gene: TRBV27; j_gene: TRBJ1-5; CDR3aa: CASSLGGFVNQPQHF
abundance: NA; v_gene: TRBV7-2; j_gene: TRBJ2-5; CDR3aa: CASGSEVETQYF
abundance: NA; v_gene: TRBV4-3; j_gene: TRBJ1-2; CDR3aa: CASSQGGLTGGYTF